This record concerns one T cell receptor beta chain sequence. Its antigen is not identified. TCRdb processed the multiplex PCR reads anew with MiXCR; each CDR3 protein has one entry. The sample contains approximately 180,000 distinct CDR3 sequences, 25% to 40% of which appear only once. This record comes from a study of breast tumors, draining lymph nodes, adjacent tissues. Samples came from axillary lymph nodes draining the breast cancer. Study-level points and caveats: Data fit most tumor T cells coming from lymph node, expanding in tumor. Tumors had less TCR diversity than lymph nodes, more than nontumor tissue. Luminal-like breast cancer showed significantly higher tumor–nontumor repertoire similarity than basal-like.

The CDR3 sequence is 13 residues long. Germline values: CDR1 DFQATT, CDR2 SNEGSKA (reference sequence). Trimming took 0 bases from V and 14 from J, leaving 17 bases between them. V usage is TRBV20-1 and J usage is TRBJ1-5, with D possibly matching TRBD1 (6 bases). The TCR comes from a female donor with breast cancer. Some clones in this sample may be carry-over from other donors' samples. Sequencing input: axillary lymph node tissue. The CDR3, as DNA: TGCAGTGCTAGAGAGGGACACCGGATCGCCGAGCATTTT. Its translation is CSAREGHRIAEHF.